This TCR beta chain was identified in a study of T-cell reconstitution after alpha-beta-depleted transplantation in children. Germline values: CDR1 DFQATT, CDR2 SNEGSKA (reference sequence). V was pared by 3 bases and J by 7 bases, with 9 bases of the junction left unmatched. The CDR3 runs to 15 residues. Preparation of the TCRbeta library involved a method that used unique molecular identifiers. In TCRdb, the PCR reads were re-called with MiXCR into one record per CDR3 protein. In the table there are around 370,000 distinct CDR3 sequences, about 9.3% of which are singletons. The clonotype was recovered from a human donor who donated a stem cell graft to a child with acute lymphoblastic leukemia. The sample here was PBMCs from the stem cell graft donor, taken from the stem cell graft. This chain uses TRBV20-1 with TRBJ1-4, with 9 positions matching TRBD1. The CDR3, as DNA: TGCAGTGCTAGGGGGCGGGGGACAGGGACTGAAAAACTGTTTTTT. This gives the protein CSARGRGTGTEKLFF.